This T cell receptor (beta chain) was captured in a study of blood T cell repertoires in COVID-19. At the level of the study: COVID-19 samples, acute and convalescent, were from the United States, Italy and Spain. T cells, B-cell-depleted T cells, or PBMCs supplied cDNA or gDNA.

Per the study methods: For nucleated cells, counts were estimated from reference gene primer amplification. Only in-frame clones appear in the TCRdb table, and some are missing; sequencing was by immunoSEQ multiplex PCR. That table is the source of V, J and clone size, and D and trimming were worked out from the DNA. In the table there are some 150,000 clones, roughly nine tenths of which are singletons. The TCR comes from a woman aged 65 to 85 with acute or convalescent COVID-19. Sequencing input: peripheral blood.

The CDR3 reads CASSLDIRVRQNSPLHF. Written as DNA, the CDR3 is TGTGCCAGCAGCTTAGATATCCGGGTCCGGCAAAATTCACCCCTCCACTTT. The V gene is TRBV11-2, the J gene TRBJ1-6, with D hard to call. Trimming removed 0 bases at V and 7 bases at J, with 16 bases between. There are 17 residues in the CDR3. The germline gives CDR1 SGHAT, CDR2 FQNNGV.